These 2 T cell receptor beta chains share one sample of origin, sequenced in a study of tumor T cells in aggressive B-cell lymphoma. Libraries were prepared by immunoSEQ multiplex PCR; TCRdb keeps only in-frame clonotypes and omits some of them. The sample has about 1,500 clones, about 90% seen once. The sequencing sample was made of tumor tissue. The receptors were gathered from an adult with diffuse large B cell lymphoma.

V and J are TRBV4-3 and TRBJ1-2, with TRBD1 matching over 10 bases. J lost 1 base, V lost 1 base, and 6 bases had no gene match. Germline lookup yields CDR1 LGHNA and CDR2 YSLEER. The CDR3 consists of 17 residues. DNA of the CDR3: TGCGCCAGCAGCCAAGGGGACAGGGGCCTCCTTAACTATGGCTACACCTTC. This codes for CASSQGDRGLLNYGYTF.

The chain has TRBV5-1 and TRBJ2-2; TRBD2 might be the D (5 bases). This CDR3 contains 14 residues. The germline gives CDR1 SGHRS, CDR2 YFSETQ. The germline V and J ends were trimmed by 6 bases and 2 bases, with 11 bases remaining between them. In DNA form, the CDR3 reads TGCGCCAGCACCCCCGGGATAAACACCGGGGAGCTGTTTTTT. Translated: CASTPGINTGELFF.